This TCR beta chain is from a study of Tregs in tolerant kidney transplant recipients. Profiling relied on immunoSEQ multiplex PCR, and the TCRdb table lists in-frame clones only, not all of them. The repertoire includes under 80,000 clones, approximately 83% of them detected once, and 2% to 2.5% sits in the top ten. Study results and limitations: Some patients' samples used different primers over time, so nucleotide sequences weren't comparable.

The CDR3 runs to 15 residues. V dropped 3 bases and J dropped 4 bases, with 15 bases sitting between them. Looked up from germline, CDR1 is SGHTA and CDR2 is FQGTGA. This clone was observed a handful of times. What it recognizes is unknown. J is TRBJ1-1 and V is TRBV7-3; D gene uncertain. The clonotype was recovered from a human donor who received a combined kidney and bone marrow transplant. This sample comprised Tregs from blood, obtained before the transplant. The CDR3 nucleotides read TGTGCCAGCAGCTTTAGTGGGTTGGGCAGCACTGAAGCTTTCTTT. Its translation is CASSFSGLGSTEAFF.